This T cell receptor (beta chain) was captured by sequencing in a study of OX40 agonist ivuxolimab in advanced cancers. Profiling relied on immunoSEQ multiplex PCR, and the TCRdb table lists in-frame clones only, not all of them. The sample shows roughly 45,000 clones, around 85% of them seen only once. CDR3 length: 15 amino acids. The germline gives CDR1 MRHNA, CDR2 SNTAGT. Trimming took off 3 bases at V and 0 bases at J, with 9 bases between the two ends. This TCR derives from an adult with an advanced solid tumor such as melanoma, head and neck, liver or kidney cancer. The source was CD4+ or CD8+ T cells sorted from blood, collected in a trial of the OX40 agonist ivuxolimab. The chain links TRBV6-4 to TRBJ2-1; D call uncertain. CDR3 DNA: TGTGCCAGCAGTGAGGGGTACAGCTCCTACAATGAGCAGTTCTTC. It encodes CASSEGYSSYNEQFF.